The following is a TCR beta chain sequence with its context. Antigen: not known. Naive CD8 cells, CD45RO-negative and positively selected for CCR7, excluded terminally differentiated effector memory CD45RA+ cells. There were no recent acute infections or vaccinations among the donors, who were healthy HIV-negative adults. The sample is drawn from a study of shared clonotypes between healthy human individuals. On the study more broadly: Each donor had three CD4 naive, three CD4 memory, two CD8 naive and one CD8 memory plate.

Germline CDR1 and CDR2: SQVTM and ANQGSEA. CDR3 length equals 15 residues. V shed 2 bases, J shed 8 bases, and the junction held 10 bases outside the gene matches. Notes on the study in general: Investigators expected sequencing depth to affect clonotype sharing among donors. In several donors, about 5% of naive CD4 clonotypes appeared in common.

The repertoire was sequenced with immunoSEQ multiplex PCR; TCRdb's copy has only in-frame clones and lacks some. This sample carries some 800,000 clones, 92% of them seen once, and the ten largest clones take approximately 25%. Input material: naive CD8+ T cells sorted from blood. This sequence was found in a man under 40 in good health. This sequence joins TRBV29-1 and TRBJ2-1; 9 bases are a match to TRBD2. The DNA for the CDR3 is TGCAGCGTTGAATGGCGGGAGGGCCTTTTGGATGAGCAGTTCTTC. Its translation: CSVEWREGLLDEQFF.